One sample yielded the 15 T cell receptor beta chains listed below, sequenced in a study of CD8 T cells in ankylosing spondylitis. From the 5' RACE reads, TCRdb called clonotypes with MiXCR, one entry per CDR3 protein. The data contain tens of thousands of distinct CDR3 sequences, roughly 7.2% of them seen just once; the ten biggest clones take up approximately 10%. Sequenced input: blood, either unsorted or a sorted T cell fraction (not recorded which). All receptors come from a male donor with ankylosing spondylitis or in good health (not recorded which).

This clonotype was detected many times. The chain couples TRBV20-1 to TRBJ1-2; weak D call: TRBD1 (5 bases). Trimming left V 3 bases short and J 5 bases short, with 22 bases between. Germline V lookup: CDR1 DFQATT, CDR2 SNEGSKA (reference sequence). The CDR3 contains 16 residues. The CDR3 DNA is TGCAGTGCTAGGGCGGGGGGTGACACAAGGGAATATGGCTACACCTTC. Translating it yields CSARAGGDTREYGYTF.

This clonotype showed up many times. This sequence joins TRBV29-1 and TRBJ1-2; D is unresolved. The CDR3 totals 12 residues. Trimming pared 2 bases from V and 8 bases from J, leaving 12 bases between. The germline V gene encodes CDR1 SQVTM and CDR2 ANQGSEA. This CDR3 reads CSVESAPSGYTF. The CDR3 DNA reads as TGCAGCGTTGAATCTGCACCATCGGGCTACACCTTC.

This clonotype was found many times. Here the CDR3 DNA reads TGTGCCAGCAACCTAGCGGGAGGGCAAGAGACCCAGTACTTC. It is translated as CASNLAGGQETQYF. The V gene is TRBV7-8, the J gene TRBJ2-5; TRBD2 aligns across 12 bases. This CDR3 has 14 amino acids. V gave up 7 bases and J gave up 2 bases; unmatched junction bases: 2. Germline CDR1 SGHVS, CDR2 FQNEAQ.

This clonotype was counted ten times or more. The chain uses TRBV7-9 and TRBJ2-1; D remains ambiguous. Germline V CDR1 and CDR2: SEHNR, FQNEAQ (reference sequence). The V and J ends lost 5 bases and 0 bases respectively, with 8 bases between them. The CDR3 contains 14 residues. The CDR3 spells CASSPSYSYNEQFF. The CDR3 DNA reads as TGTGCCAGCAGCCCCTCGTACTCCTACAATGAGCAGTTCTTC.

This chain connects TRBV19 to TRBJ2-5, with TRBD1 matching 7 bases. The CDR3 is made up of 13 amino acids. Germline trimming cut 11 bases from V and 1 base from J; bases unmatched to any gene: 7. Per the germline V gene, CDR1 is LNHDA and CDR2 is SQIVND (reference sequence). CDR3 region: CAARGLGQETQYF. Here the CDR3 DNA reads TGTGCCGCAAGGGGGCTCGGCCAAGAGACCCAGTACTTC.

The table lists this clonotype with many counts. The chain uses TRBV27 and TRBJ2-2, with D possibly being TRBD1 or TRBD2 (5 bases each). Germline V gene lookup returns CDR1 MNHEY and CDR2 SMNVEV (reference sequence). The CDR3 contains 16 residues. V was pared by 3 bases and J by 2 bases, with 13 bases between. The CDR3 DNA sequence: TGTGCCAGCAGTTTTTCAGGGACGGCCAACACCGGGGAGCTGTTTTTT. It translates to CASSFSGTANTGELFF.

This clonotype was observed at least ten times. CDR3 residues: CASSPPLSSYNEQFF. For the CDR3, the DNA is TGTGCCAGCTCACCACCGTTGAGCTCCTACAATGAGCAGTTCTTC. The genes are TRBV18 and TRBJ2-1; D not resolved. V dropped 0 bases and J dropped 0 bases, with 6 bases sitting between them. The V gene's germline CDR1 is KGHSH and CDR2 LQKENI. The CDR3 is 15 residues long.

This clonotype was seen ten or more times. V and J are TRBV3-1 and TRBJ2-7, with TRBD1 matching over 10 bases. CDR1 and CDR2 from the germline V gene are LGHDT and YNNKEL (reference sequence). The length of the CDR3 is 14 residues. V shed 1 base, J shed 11 bases, and the junction held 8 bases outside the gene matches. The CDR3 DNA sequence: TGTGCCAGCAGCCAAGGAACCGGGACAGGGGAAAAGTACTTC. The encoded protein is CASSQGTGTGEKYF.

This clonotype was detected many times. The chain uses TRBV5-1 and TRBJ2-7, with D maybe TRBD2 (5 bases). This CDR3 is 14 amino acids long. The ends were cut back, 5 bases at V and 3 bases at J, with 15 bases in the middle. CDR1 is SGHRS and CDR2 is YFSETQ in the germline V gene. The CDR3 protein is CASRADGTSYEQYF. DNA of the CDR3: TGCGCCAGCAGAGCGGACGGAACAAGCTACGAGCAGTACTTC.

This clonotype has at least ten counts. V and J are TRBV27 and TRBJ1-1; weak D call: TRBD1 (6 bases). The CDR3 sequence is 14 residues long. The germline CDR1 and CDR2 sequences are MNHEY and SMNVEV (reference sequence). Trimming took 2 bases from V and 5 from J, leaving 12 bases between them. The CDR3: CASSLKGGKTEAFF. As DNA, the CDR3 is TGTGCCAGCAGTTTAAAGGGGGGAAAGACTGAAGCTTTCTTT.

This clonotype appeared a few times. This sequence joins TRBV7-2 and TRBJ2-7, with 9 bases fitting TRBD1. CDR1 is SGHTA and CDR2 is FQGNSA in the germline V gene. The CDR3 length is 15 residues. V was pared by 5 bases and J by 6 bases, with 11 bases of the junction left unmatched. The CDR3 reads CASSADRGPFGEQYF. CDR3 nucleotide sequence: TGTGCCAGCAGCGCGGACAGGGGACCCTTCGGCGAGCAGTACTTC.

This clonotype was seen at least ten times. This chain uses TRBV7-6 with TRBJ2-1, with D perhaps TRBD2 (7 bases). The length of the CDR3 is 17 residues. Trimming took off 1 base at V and 3 bases at J, with 16 bases between the two ends. Germline V gene lookup returns CDR1 SGHVS and CDR2 FNYEAQ. DNA of the CDR3: TGTGCCAGCAGCTTAGGAAAGGGGGACTACGACTACAATGAGCAGTTCTTC. Protein: CASSLGKGDYDYNEQFF.

This clonotype was observed many times. This rearrangement joins TRBV27 to TRBJ2-3, with a weak D call TRBD1 (6 bases). Looked up from germline, CDR1 is MNHEY and CDR2 is SMNVEV (reference sequence). V was shortened by 5 bases and J by 2 bases, with 20 bases between the two germline ends. CDR3 size: 17 residues. Here the CDR3 reads CASSRKQGNVHTDTQYF. In DNA, the CDR3 is TGTGCCAGCAGTCGGAAACAGGGAAACGTTCACACAGATACGCAGTATTTT.

This clonotype was picked up many times. The rearrangement links TRBV14 to TRBJ2-1; 8 bases fit TRBD2. The ends lost 3 bases at V and 0 bases at J; junction bases unmatched: 13. This CDR3 has 19 residues. Germline lookup yields CDR1 SGHDN and CDR2 FVKESK. The chain's CDR3 is CASSHPAGGGRFSYNEQFF. The CDR3 nucleotides read TGTGCCAGCAGCCACCCGGCAGGAGGCGGGAGGTTCTCCTACAATGAGCAGTTCTTC.

This clonotype was seen ten or more times. V is TRBV7-3 and J is TRBJ2-2; TRBD2 matches 7 bases. With V trimmed by 5 bases and J by 2 bases, 8 bases remained unmatched. Germline CDR1 and CDR2: SGHTA and FQGTGA. The CDR3 extends over 16 amino acids. The DNA for the CDR3 is TGTGCCAGCAGCCAGAGAGCGGGAACTAACACCGGGGAGCTGTTTTTT. It codes for CASSQRAGTNTGELFF. The full variable domain, completed using reference TRBV7-3 and TRBJ2-2, is GAGVSQTPSNKVTEKGKYVELRCDPISGHTALYWYRQSLGQGPEFLIYFQGTGAADDSGLPNDRFFAVRPEGSVSTLKIQRTERGDSAVYLCASSQRAGTNTGELFFGEGSRLTVL.